The table lists the clone carrying this T cell receptor (beta chain) with a count of one. This specimen belongs to a study of blood T cell repertoires in COVID-19. Whole-study context: Some COVID-19 samples were acute and others convalescent; all came from the United States, Italy and Spain. T cells, B-cell-depleted T cells, or PBMCs provided the cDNA or gDNA that served as material.

Original analysis: Reference gene primer amplification yielded estimated nucleated cell counts. TCRdb's table, derived via immunoSEQ multiplex PCR, lists solely in-frame clones and lacks some. The D gene and trimming were derived from the DNA, and the V and J assignments and clone size from that table. Altogether around 180,000 clones are present, 65% to 90% being singletons, with the ten largest covering about 1.5%. The germline V gene encodes CDR1 SNHLY and CDR2 FYNNEI. V was shortened by 10 bases and J by 4 bases, with 16 bases between the two germline ends. This CDR3 has 13 amino acids. V gene TRBV2 combines with J gene TRBJ1-1, with D possibly matching TRBD1 (5 bases). Sequenced: peripheral blood. The TCR sequence derives from a human donor in a cohort sampled during active COVID-19. CDR3 in DNA: TGTGCCACCAGGGCGGGGGGGGGCACTGAAGCTTTCTTT. Protein sequence: CATRAGGGTEAFF. The full variable domain, in which reference TRBV2 and TRBJ1-1 provide the parts outside the CDR3, is EPEVTQTPSHQVTQMGQEVILRCVPISNHLYFYWYRQILGQKVEFLVSFYNNEISEKSEIFDDQFSVERPDGSNFTLKIRSTKLEDSAMYFCATRAGGGTEAFFGQGTRLTVV.